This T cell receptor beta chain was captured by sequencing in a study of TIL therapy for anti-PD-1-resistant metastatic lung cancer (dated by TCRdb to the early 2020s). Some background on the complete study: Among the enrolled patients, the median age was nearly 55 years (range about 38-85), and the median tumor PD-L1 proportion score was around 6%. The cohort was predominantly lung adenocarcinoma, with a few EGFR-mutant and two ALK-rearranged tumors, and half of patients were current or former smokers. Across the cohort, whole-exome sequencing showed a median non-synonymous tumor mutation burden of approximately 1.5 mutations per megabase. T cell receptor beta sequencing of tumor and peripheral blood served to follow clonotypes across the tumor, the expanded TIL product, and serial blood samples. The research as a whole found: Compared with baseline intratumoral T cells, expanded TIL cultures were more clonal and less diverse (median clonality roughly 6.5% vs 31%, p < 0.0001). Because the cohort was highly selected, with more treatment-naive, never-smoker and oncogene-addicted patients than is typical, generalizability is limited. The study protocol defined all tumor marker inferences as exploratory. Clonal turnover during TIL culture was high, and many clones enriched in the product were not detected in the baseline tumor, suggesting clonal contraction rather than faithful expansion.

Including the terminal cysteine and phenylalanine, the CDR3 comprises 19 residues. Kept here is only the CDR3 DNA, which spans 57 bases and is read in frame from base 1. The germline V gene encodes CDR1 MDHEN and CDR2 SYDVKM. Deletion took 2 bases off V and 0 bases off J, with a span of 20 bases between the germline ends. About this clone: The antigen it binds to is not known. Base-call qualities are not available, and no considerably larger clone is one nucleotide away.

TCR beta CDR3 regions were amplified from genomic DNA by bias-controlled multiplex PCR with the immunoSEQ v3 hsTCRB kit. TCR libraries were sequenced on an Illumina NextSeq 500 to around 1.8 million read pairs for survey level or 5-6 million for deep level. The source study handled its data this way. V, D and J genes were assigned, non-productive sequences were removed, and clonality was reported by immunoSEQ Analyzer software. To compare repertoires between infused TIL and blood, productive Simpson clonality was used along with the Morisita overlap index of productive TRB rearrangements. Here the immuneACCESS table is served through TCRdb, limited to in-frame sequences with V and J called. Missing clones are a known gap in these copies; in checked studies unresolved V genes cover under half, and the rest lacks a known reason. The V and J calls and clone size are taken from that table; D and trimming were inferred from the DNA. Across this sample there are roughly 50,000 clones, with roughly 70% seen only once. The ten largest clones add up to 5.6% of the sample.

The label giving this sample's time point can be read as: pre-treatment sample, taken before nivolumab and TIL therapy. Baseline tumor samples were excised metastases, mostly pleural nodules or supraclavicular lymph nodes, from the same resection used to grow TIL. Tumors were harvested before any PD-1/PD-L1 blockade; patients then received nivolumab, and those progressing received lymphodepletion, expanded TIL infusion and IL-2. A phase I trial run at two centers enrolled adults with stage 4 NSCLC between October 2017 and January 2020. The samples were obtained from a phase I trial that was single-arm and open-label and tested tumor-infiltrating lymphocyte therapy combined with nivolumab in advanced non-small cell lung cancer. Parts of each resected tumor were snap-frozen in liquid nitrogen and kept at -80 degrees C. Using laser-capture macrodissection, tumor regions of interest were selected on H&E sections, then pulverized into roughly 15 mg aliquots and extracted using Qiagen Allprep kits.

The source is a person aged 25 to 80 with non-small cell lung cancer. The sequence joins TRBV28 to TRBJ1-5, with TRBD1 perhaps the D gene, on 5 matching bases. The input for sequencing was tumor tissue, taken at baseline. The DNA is TGTGCCAGCAGTTTACTGGCAGGGAGATTCACCTATAGCAATCAGCCCCAGCATTTT. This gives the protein CASSLLAGRFTYSNQPQHF.